Here is one T cell receptor beta chain with its context. A junction end diverges from the germline sequence, so it may reflect a read error. The use of a sample-barcoded 5' primer and a J-beta primer mix characterized a second PCR of 7 to 11 cycles. TCRdb re-called the 5' RACE reads with MiXCR, one entry per CDR3 protein. The sample holds 1.8 million or so distinct CDR3 sequences; 39% are singletons and the top ten take 20% to 25%. CDR1 ENHRY and CDR2 SYGVKD come from the germline V gene. The CDR3 totals 14 residues. At least 5 micrograms of total RNA were extracted per sample. This entry comes from a study of blood T cells in healthy people across ages.

The rearrangement joins TRBV10-3 to TRBJ1-1, with unresolved D. Sequencing used blood. The TCR originated in a human donor in good health. The chain's CDR3 is CAVSDRHSNTEAFF. The CDR3 coding sequence is TGTGCCGTCAGTGATAGGCACTCAAACACTGAAGCTTTCTTT.